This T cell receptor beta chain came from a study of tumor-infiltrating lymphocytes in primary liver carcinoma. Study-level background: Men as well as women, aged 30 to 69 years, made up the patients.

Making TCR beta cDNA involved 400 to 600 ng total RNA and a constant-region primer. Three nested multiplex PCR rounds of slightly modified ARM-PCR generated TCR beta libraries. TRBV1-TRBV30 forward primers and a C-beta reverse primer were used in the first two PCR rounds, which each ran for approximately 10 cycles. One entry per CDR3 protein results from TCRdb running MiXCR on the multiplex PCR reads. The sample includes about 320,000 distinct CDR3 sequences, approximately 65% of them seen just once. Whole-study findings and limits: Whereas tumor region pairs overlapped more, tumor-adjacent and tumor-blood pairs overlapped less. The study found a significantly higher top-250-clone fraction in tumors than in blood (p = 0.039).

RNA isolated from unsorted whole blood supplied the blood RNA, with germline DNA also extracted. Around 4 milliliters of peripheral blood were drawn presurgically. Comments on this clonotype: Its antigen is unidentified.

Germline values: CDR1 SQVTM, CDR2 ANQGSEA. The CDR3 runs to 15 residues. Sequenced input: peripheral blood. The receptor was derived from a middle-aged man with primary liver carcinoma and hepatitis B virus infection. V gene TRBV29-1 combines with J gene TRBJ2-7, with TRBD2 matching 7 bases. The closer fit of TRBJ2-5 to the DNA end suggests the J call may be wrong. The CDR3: CSFGGGLATLETQYF. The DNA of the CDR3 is TGCAGCTTCGGCGGGGGACTGGCGACACTAGAGACCCAGTACTTC.